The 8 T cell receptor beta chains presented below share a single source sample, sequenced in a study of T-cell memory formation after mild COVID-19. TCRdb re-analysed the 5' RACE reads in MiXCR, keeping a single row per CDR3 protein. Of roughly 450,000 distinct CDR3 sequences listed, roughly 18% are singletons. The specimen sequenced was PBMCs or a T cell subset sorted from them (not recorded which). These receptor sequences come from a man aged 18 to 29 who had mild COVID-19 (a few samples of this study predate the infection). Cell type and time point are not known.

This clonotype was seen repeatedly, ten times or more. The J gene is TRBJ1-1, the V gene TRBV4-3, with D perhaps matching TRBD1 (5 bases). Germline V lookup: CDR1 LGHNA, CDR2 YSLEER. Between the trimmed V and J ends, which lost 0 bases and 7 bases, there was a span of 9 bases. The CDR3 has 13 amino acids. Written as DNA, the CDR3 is TGCGCCAGCAGCCAAGATTGGGGGGGTGAAGCTTTCTTT. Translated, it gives CASSQDWGGEAFF.

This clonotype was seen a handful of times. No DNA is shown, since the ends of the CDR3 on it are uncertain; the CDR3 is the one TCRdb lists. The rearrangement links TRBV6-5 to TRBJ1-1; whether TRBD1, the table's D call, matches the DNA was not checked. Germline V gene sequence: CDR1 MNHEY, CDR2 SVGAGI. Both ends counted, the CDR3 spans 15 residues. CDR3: CASSSSGPRGTEAFF.

CDR3 sequence: CASSYPTASGRGETQYF. DNA of the CDR3: TGTGCCAGCAGTTACCCTACCGCTAGCGGGAGAGGAGAGACCCAGTACTTC. This chain connects TRBV6-2 or TRBV6-3 to TRBJ2-5; 10 bases align to TRBD2. Germline assignment: CDR1 MNHEY and CDR2 SVGEGT. CDR3 length equals 17 residues. The junction had 10 bases not matched to a gene; V was cut back by 2 bases and J by 4 bases.

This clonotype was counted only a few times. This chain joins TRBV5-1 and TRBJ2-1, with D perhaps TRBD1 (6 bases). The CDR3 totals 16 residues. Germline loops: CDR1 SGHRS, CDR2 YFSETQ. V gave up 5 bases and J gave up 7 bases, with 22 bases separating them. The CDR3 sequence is CASRLSTGSGGNEQFF. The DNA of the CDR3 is TGCGCCAGCAGGCTATCGACAGGCTCGGGTGGGAATGAGCAGTTCTTC.

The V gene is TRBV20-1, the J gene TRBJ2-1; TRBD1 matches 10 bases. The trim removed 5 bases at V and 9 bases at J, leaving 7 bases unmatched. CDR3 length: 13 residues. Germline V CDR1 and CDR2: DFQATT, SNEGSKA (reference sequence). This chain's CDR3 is CSAYDRGLGEQFF. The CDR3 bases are TGCAGTGCTTACGACAGGGGGCTCGGTGAGCAGTTCTTC.

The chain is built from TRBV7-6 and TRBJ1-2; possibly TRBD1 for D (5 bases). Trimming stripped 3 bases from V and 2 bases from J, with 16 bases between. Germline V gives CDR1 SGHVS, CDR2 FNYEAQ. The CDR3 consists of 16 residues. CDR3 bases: TGTGCCAGCAGCTTGACACCCGAGGGGCTGAACTATGGCTACACCTTC. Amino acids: CASSLTPEGLNYGYTF.

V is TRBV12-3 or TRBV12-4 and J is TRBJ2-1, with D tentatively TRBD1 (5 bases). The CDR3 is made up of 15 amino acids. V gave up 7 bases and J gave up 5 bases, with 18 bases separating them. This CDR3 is CASNTGGGWNNEQFF. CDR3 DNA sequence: TGTGCCAGCAACACAGGCGGCGGTTGGAACAATGAGCAGTTCTTC.

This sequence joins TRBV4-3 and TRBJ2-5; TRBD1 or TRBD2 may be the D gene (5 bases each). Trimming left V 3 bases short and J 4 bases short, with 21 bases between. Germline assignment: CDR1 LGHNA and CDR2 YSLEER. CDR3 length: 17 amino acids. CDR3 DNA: TGCGCCAGCAGCCAGCGACTTTTCGGGGCGCTCGGAGAGACCCAGTACTTC. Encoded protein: CASSQRLFGALGETQYF.